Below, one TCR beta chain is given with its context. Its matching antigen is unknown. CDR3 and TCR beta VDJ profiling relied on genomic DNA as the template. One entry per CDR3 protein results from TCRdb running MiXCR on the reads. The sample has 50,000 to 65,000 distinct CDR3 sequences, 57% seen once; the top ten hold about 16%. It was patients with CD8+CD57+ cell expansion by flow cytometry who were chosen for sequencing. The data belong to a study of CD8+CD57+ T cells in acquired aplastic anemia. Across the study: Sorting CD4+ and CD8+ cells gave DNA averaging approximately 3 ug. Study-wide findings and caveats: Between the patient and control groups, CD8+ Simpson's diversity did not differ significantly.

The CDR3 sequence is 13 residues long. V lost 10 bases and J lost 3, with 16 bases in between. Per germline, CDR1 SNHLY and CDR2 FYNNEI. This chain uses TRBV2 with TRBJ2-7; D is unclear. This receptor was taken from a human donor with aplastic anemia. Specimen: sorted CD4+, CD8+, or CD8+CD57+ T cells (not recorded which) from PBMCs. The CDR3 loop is CATKQVIGYEQYV. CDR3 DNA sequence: TGTGCCACCAAGCAGGTGATCGGCTACGAGCAGTACGTC.